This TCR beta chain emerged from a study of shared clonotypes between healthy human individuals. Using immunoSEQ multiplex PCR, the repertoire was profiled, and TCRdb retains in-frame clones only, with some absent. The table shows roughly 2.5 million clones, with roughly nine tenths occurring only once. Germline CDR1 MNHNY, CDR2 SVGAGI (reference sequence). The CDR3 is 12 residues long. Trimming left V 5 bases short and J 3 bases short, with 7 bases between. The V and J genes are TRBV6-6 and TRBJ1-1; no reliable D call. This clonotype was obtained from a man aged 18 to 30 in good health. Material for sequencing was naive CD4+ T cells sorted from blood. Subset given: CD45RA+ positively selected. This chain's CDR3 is CASSLPDTEAFF. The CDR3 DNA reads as TGTGCCAGCAGTCTTCCTGACACTGAAGCTTTCTTT.